This TCR beta chain stems from a study of shared clonotypes between healthy human individuals. Study in general: CD8 memory received one plate per donor, CD8 naive two, CD4 memory three and CD4 naive three. The study, taken as a whole, reports: Depth of sequencing was expected to influence donor clonotype sharing.

Trimming cost V 2 bases and J 1 base, with 5 bases left between them. Per the germline V gene, CDR1 is GTSNPN and CDR2 is SVGIG (reference sequence). The CDR3 covers 12 residues. Comments on this clone: Its antigen is as yet unknown.

The study drew its donors from healthy HIV-negative adults without recent acute infections or vaccinations. The data were produced by immunoSEQ multiplex PCR, yet TCRdb's version contains in-frame clones alone and is incomplete. This table has millions of clones, 95% appearing once. The clonotype originates from a man younger than 35 in good health. This chain links TRBV30 with TRBJ1-1; no definite D call. Material for sequencing was naive CD4+ T cells sorted from blood. Subset described: CD45RA+ positively selected. Written as DNA, the CDR3 is TGTGCCTGGAGTTACAGGAACACTGAAGCTTTCTTT. The encoded protein is CAWSYRNTEAFF.